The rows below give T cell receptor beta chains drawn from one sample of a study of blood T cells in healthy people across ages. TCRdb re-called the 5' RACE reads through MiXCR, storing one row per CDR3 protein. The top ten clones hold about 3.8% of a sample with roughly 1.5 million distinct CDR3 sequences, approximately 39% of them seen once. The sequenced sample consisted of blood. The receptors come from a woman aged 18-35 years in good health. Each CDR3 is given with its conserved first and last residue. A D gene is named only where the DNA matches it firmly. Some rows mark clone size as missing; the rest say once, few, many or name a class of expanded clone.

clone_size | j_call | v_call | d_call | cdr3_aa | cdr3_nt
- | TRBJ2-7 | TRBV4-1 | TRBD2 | CASSQVASGGYEQYF | TGCGCCAGCAGCCAGGTGGCTAGCGGGGGCTACGAGCAGTACTTC
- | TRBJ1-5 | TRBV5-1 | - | CASSPTATGQPQHF | TGCGCCAGCAGCCCAACAGCAACCGGGCAGCCCCAGCATTTT
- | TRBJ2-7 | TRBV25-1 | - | CASSGYRVDSLYEQYF | TGTGCCAGCAGTGGGTACAGGGTCGATTCTCTTTACGAGCAGTACTTC
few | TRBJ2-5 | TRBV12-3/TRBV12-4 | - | CASSDRAVGVTQYF | TGTGCCAGCAGTGACCGGGCCGTAGGGGTGACCCAGTACTTC
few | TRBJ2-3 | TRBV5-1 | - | CASSLESTGSGTDTQYF | TGCGCCAGCAGCTTGGAGTCAACCGGCTCGGGCACAGATACGCAGTATTTT
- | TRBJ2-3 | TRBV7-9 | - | CASPLEGLSTETQYF | TGTGCCAGCCCCCTAGAGGGGCTTAGCACAGAGACGCAGTATTTT
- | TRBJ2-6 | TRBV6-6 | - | CAGDSGANVLTF | TGTGCCGGCGACTCTGGGGCCAACGTCCTGACTTTC
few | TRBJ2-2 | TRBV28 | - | CASSFWAGELFF | TGTGCCAGCAGTTTTTGGGCCGGGGAGCTGTTTTTT
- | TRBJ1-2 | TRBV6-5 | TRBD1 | CASSSHRGQNYGYTF | TGTGCCAGCAGTTCTCATCGGGGACAGAACTATGGCTACACCTTC
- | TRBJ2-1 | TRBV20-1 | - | CSAPSPGYFYNEQFF | TGCAGTGCTCCTAGTCCGGGGTACTTTTACAATGAGCAGTTCTTC
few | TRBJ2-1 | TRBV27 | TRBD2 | CASGWAGLVNEQFF | TGTGCCAGCGGGTGGGCGGGACTAGTTAATGAGCAGTTCTTC
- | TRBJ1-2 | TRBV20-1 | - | CSASGRTPNYGYTF | TGCAGTGCTAGTGGGCGGACCCCTAACTATGGCTACACCTTC
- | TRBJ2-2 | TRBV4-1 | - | CASSPSQGRLNTGELFF | TGCGCCAGCAGCCCAAGCCAGGGACGCCTAAACACCGGGGAGCTGTTTTTT
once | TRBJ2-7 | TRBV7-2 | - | CASSFYEGAYEQYF | TGTGCCAGCAGCTTTTACGAGGGGGCCTACGAGCAGTACTTC
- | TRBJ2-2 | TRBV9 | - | CASSVVSWVPNTGELFF | TGTGCCAGCAGCGTAGTTAGTTGGGTCCCGAACACCGGGGAGCTGTTTTTT
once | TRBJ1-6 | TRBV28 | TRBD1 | CASSGRDRARSSYNSPLHF | TGTGCCAGCAGTGGCCGGGACAGGGCTCGTAGCTCCTATAATTCACCCCTCCACTTT
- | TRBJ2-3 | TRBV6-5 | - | CASSYSKGGLEITDTQYF | TGTGCCAGCAGTTACTCGAAGGGGGGGCTAGAGATAACAGATACGCAGTATTTT
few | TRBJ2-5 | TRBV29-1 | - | CSVTGDGQETQYF | TGCAGCGTCACTGGCGATGGCCAAGAGACCCAGTACTTC
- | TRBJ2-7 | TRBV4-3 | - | CASSQEVGNYEQYF | TGCGCCAGCAGCCAAGAGGTAGGGAACTACGAGCAGTACTTC
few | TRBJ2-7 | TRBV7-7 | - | CASSLNPGNNEQYF | TGTGCTAGCAGCTTAAACCCAGGGAATAACGAGCAGTACTTC
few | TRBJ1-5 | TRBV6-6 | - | CASSGGPIYQPQHF | TGTGCCAGCAGTGGAGGCCCTATCTATCAGCCCCAGCATTTT
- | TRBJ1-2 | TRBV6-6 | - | CASRRGQELYGYTF | TGTGCCAGCAGGAGGGGCCAGGAACTCTATGGCTACACCTTC
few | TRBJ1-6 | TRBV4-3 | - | CASSQDPLRDSPLHF | TGCGCCAGCAGCCAAGATCCCCTTAGAGATTCACCCCTCCACTTT
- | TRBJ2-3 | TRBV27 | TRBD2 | CASSFSGRAFTDTQYF | TGTGCCAGCAGTTTTAGCGGGAGGGCCTTTACAGATACGCAGTATTTT
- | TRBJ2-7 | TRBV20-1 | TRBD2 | CSASPTSGLAGAGEQYF | TGCAGTGCTAGTCCTACCTCGGGACTAGCGGGGGCAGGCGAGCAGTACTTC
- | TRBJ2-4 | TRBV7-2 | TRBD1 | CASSLLSAGQGFLAKNIQYF | TGTGCCAGCAGCTTACTGTCGGCGGGACAGGGGTTTTTAGCCAAAAACATTCAGTACTTC
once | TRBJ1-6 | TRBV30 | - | CAWTDGSPLHF | TGTGCCTGGACCGACGGGTCACCCCTCCACTTT
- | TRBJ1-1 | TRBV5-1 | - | CASSLVRADDTEAFF | TGCGCCAGCAGCTTGGTCCGGGCAGACGACACTGAAGCTTTCTTT
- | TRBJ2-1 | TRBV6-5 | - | CASSDTVSNEQFF | TGTGCCAGCAGCGATACAGTGTCCAATGAGCAGTTCTTC
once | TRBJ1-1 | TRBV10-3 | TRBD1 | CAISVPGQQAFF | TGTGCCATCAGTGTTCCGGGACAGCAAGCTTTCTTT
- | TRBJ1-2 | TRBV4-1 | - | CASSQGLGDGYGYTF | TGCGCCAGCAGCCAAGGGCTGGGGGATGGCTATGGCTACACCTTC
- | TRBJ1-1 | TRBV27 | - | CASRAALSLNTEAFF | TGTGCCAGCCGCGCTGCCCTTTCCTTGAACACTGAAGCTTTCTTT
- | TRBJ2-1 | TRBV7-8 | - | CASSLAGFHEQFF | TGTGCCAGCAGCTTAGCTGGCTTCCATGAGCAGTTCTTC
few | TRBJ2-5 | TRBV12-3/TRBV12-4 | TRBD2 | CASSPRRLAGVETQYF | TGTGCCAGCAGCCCCCGGAGACTAGCGGGAGTTGAGACCCAGTACTTC
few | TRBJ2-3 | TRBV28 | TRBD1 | CASRDRGWSTDTQYF | TGTGCCAGCAGGGACAGGGGATGGAGCACAGATACGCAGTATTTT
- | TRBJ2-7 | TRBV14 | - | CASSQLERSYNEQYF | TGTGCCAGCAGCCAGCTGGAGAGGTCCTACAATGAGCAGTACTTC
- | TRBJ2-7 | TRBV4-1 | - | CASSQGGLTFYEQYF | TGCGCCAGCAGCCAAGGGGGGCTAACCTTCTACGAGCAGTACTTC
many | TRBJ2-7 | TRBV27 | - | CASSWGRAYEQYF | TGTGCCAGCAGCTGGGGGAGAGCCTACGAGCAGTACTTC
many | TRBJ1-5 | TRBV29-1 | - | CSVLSGQPQHF | TGCAGCGTCTTGAGCGGTCAGCCCCAGCATTTT
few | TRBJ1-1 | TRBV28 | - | CASSLWDRHTEAFF | TGTGCCAGCAGTTTATGGGACAGACACACTGAAGCTTTCTTT
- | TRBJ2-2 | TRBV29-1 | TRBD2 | CSVLTSGVNTGELFF | TGCAGCGTCCTGACTAGCGGGGTTAACACCGGGGAGCTGTTTTTT
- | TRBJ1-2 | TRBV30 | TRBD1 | CAWSLPGQGNYGYTF | TGTGCCTGGAGTCTCCCGGGACAGGGGAACTATGGCTACACCTTC